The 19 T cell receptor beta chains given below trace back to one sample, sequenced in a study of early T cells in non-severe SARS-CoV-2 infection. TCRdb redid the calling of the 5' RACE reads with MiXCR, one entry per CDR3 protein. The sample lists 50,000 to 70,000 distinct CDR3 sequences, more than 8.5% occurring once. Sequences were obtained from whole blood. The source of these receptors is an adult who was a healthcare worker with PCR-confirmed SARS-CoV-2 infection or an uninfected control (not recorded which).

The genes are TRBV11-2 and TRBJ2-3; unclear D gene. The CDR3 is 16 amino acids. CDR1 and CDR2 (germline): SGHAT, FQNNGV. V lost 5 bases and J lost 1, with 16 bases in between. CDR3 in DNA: TGTGCCAGCAGCGATGTGCCGGGTCTAGGCACAGATACGCAGTATTTT. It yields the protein CASSDVPGLGTDTQYF.

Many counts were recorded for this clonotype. CDR3 nucleotide sequence: TGTGCCAGCAGCCAAGCAACTGCCCTAAATACGCAGTATTTT. Residues: CASSQATALNTQYF. The chain combines TRBV14 with TRBJ2-3; D is unresolved. Germline V lookup: CDR1 SGHDN, CDR2 FVKESK. The CDR3 contains 14 residues. With 1 base removed from V and 7 bases from J, the gap between germline ends came to 12 bases.

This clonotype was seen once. CDR3 in amino acids: CASNTGDYEQYF. As DNA, the CDR3 is TGCGCCAGCAATACAGGGGACTACGAGCAGTACTTC. The chain uses TRBV10-2 and TRBJ2-7; the match to TRBD1 covers 7 bases. Trimming took 7 bases from V and 3 from J; bases not matched to a gene: 3. Looked up from germline, CDR1 is WSHSY and CDR2 is SAAADI. The length of the CDR3 is 12 residues.

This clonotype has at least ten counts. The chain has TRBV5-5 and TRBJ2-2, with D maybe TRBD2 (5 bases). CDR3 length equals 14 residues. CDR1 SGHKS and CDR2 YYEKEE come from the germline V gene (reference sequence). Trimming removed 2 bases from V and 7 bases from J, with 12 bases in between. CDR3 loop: CASSLGGGGGELFF. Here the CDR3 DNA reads TGTGCCAGCAGCTTAGGCGGAGGAGGCGGGGAGCTGTTTTTT. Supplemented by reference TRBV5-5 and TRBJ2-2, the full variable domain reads DAGVTQSPTHLIKTRGQQVTLRCSPISGHKSVSWYQQVLGQGPQFIFQYYEKEERGRGNFPDRFSARQFPNYSSELNVNALLLGDSALYLCASSLGGGGGELFFGEGSRLTVL.

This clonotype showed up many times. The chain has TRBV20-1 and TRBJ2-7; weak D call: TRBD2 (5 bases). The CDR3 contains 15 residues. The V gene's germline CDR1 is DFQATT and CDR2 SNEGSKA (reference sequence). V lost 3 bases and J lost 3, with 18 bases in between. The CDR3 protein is CSASVVGGGRYEQYF. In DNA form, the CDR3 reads TGCAGTGCTAGCGTTGTTGGCGGAGGCCGCTACGAGCAGTACTTC.

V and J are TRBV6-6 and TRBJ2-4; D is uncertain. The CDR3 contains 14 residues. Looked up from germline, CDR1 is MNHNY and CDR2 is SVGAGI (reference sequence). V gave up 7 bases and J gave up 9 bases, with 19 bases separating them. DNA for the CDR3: TGTGCCAGCAACCTAGGGCGACCCCCAGGCATTCAGTACTTC. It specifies CASNLGRPPGIQYF.

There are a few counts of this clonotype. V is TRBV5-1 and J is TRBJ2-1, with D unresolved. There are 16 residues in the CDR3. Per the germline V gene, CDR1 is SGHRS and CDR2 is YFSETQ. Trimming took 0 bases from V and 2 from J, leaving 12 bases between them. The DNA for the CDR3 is TGCGCCAGCAGCTTGGCCAGGTCAGCCACCTACAATGAGCAGTTCTTC. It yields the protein CASSLARSATYNEQFF.

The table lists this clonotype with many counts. CDR3 bases: TGTGCCAGCAGCTTAGACCAGTCTACAGATACGCAGTATTTT. It codes for CASSLDQSTDTQYF. J is TRBJ2-3 and V is TRBV7-9; no definite D call. The V gene lost 1 base and the J gene lost 3 bases, with 8 bases spanning the gap. From germline, CDR1 is SEHNR and CDR2 FQNEAQ (reference sequence). The CDR3 runs to 14 residues.

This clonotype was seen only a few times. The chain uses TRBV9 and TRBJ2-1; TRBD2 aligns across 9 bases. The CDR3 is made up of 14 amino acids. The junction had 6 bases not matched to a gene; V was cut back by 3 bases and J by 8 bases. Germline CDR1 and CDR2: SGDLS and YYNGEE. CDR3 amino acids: CASSASGTPDEQFF. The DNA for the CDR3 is TGTGCCAGCAGCGCTAGCGGGACCCCCGATGAGCAGTTCTTC. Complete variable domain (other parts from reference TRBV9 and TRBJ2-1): DSGVTQTPKHLITATGQRVTLRCSPRSGDLSVYWYQQSLDQGLQFLIQYYNGEERAKGNILERFSAQQFPDLHSELNLSSLELGDSALYFCASSASGTPDEQFFGPGTRLTVL.

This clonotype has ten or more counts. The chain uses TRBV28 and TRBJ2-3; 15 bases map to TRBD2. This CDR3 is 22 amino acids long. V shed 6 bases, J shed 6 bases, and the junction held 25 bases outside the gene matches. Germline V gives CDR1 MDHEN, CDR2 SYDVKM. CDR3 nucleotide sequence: TGTGCCAGCAGGCGTCCCGTCGGACTAGCGGGAGGGCCCATTGTATCAAGGGATACGCAGTATTTT. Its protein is CASRRPVGLAGGPIVSRDTQYF.

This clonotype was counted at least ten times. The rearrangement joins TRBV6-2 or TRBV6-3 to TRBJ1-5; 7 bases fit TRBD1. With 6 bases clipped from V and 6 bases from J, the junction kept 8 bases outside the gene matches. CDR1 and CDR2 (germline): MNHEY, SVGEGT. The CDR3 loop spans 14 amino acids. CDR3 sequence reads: CASSQGGGTQPQHF. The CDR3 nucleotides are TGTGCCAGCAGCCAAGGAGGGGGCACTCAGCCCCAGCATTTT.

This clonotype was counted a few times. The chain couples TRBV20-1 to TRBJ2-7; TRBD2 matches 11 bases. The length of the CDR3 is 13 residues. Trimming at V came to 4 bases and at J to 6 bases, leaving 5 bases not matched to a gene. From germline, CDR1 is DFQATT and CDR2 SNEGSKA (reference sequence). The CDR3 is CSATLAGGSEQYF. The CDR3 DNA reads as TGCAGTGCTACCCTAGCGGGAGGAAGCGAGCAGTACTTC.

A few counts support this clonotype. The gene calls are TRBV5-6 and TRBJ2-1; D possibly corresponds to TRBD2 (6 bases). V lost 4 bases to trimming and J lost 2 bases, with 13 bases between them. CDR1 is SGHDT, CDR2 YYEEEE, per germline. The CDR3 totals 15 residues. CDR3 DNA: TGTGCCAGCAGCCAAGAGACTAGACCCTACAATGAGCAGTTCTTC. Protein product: CASSQETRPYNEQFF.

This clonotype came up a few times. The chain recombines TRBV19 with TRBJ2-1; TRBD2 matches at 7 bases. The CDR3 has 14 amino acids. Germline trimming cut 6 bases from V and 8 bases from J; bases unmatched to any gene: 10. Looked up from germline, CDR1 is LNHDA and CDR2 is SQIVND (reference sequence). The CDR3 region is CASRKWDYGDEQFF. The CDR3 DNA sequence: TGTGCCAGTAGGAAATGGGACTACGGGGATGAGCAGTTCTTC.

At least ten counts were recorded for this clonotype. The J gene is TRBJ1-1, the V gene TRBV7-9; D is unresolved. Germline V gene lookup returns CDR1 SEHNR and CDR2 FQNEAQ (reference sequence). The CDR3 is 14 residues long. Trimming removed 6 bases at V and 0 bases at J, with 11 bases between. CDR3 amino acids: CASSRNQMNTEAFF. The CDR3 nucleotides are TGTGCCAGCAGTCGGAACCAAATGAACACTGAAGCTTTCTTT.

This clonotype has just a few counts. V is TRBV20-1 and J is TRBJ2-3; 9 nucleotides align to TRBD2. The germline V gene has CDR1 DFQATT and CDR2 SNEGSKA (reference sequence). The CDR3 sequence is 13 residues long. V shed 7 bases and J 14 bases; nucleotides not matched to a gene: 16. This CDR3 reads CSVTLAGLQGWYF. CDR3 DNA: TGCAGTGTCACCCTAGCGGGACTCCAAGGGTGGTATTTT.

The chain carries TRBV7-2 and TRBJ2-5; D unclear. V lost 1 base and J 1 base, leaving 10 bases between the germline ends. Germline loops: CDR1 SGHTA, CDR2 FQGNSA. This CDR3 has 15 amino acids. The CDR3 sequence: CASSLVGPPQETQYF. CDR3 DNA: TGTGCCAGCAGCTTAGTCGGGCCACCCCAAGAGACCCAGTACTTC.

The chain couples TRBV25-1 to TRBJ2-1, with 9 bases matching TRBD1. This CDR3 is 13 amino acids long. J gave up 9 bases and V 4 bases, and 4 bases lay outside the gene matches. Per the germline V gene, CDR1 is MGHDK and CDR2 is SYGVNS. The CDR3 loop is CASSGLQGAEQFF. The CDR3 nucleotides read TGTGCCAGCAGTGGGTTACAGGGGGCTGAGCAGTTCTTC.

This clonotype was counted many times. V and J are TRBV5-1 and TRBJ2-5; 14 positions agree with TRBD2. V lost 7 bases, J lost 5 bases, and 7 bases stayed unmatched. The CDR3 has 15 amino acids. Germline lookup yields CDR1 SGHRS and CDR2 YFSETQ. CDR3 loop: CASGTSGSRDETQYF. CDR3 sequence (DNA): TGCGCCAGCGGGACTAGCGGGAGCCGAGACGAGACCCAGTACTTC.